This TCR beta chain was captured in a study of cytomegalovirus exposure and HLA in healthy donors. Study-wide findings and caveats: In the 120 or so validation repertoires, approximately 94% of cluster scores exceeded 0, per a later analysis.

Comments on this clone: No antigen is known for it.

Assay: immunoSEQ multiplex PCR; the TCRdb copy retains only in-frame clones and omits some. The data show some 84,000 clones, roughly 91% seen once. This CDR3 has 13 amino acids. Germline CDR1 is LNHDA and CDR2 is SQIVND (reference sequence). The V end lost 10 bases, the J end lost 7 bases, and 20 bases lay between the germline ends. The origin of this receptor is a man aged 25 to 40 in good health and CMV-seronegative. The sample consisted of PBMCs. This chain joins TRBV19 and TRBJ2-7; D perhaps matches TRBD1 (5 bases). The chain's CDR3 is CATSRQYPTEQYF. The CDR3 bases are TGTGCCACCTCAAGACAGTATCCTACGGAGCAGTACTTC. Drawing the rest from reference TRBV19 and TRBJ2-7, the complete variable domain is DGGITQSPKYLFRKEGQNVTLSCEQNLNHDAMYWYRQDPGQGLRLIYYSQIVNDFQKGDIAEGYSVSREKKESFPLTVTSAQKNPTAFYLCATSRQYPTEQYFGPGTRLTVT.